The 9 T cell receptor beta chains listed next were all sequenced from one sample in a study of beta chain features in type 1 diabetes (dated by TCRdb to 2017 to 2018). Antigen specificity for these receptors is unknown. The method was the immunoSEQ multiplex PCR assay. The High Capacity cDNA Reverse Transcription Kit was used to reverse transcribe all of the isolated RNA, meaning that expressed TCRB transcripts were what got sequenced. TCRdb took over this immuneACCESS table, retaining in-frame rearrangements with V and J assigned. Such tables are incomplete; in checked studies, under half of the missing clones stem from an unresolved V gene, and the remainder is unexplained. The sample contains 95,000 to 150,000 clones, about a sixth of them found a single time. The ten top clones hold 2% to 2.5% of the sample. Study-level results and caveats: A moderate but significant shortening of TCRB CDR3 length was observed in type 1 diabetes patients in all four CD4+ subsets.

Sequenced sample: central memory CD4+ T cells from blood. The receptors were sampled from a man in his thirties or forties with type 1 diabetes.

The V gene is TRBV19, the J gene TRBJ2-3; TRBD1 is a possible D gene (5 bases). The ends were cut back, 3 bases at V and 0 bases at J, with 10 bases in the middle. In germline, CDR1 is LNHDA, CDR2 SQIVND (reference sequence). The CDR3 has 15 amino acids. The CDR3 sequence: CASSIGAVSTDTQYF. CDR3 DNA sequence: TGTGCCAGTAGTATTGGGGCGGTGAGCACAGATACGCAGTATTTT.

The V gene is TRBV9, the J gene TRBJ1-1, with TRBD1 matching over 8 bases. Germline trimming cut 4 bases from V and 5 bases from J; bases unmatched to any gene: 7. The germline V gene encodes CDR1 SGDLS and CDR2 YYNGEE. CDR3 length equals 14 residues. The CDR3 coding sequence is TGTGCCAGCAGCCCCTGGACAGGGCGGACTGAAGCTTTCTTT. Translated: CASSPWTGRTEAFF.

A few counts support this clone. V is TRBV2 and J is TRBJ2-7; tentative D call: TRBD1 (6 bases). Trimming pared 6 bases from V and 3 bases from J, leaving 9 bases between. Germline CDR1 is SNHLY and CDR2 is FYNNEI. The CDR3 contains 12 residues. The CDR3 DNA reads as TGTGCCAGCAGGGACAGCCGCTACGAGCAGTACTTC. Amino acids: CASRDSRYEQYF.

The chain combines TRBV5-1 with TRBJ1-2, with D tentatively TRBD1 (5 bases). The CDR3 extends over 14 amino acids. Germline lookup yields CDR1 SGHRS and CDR2 YFSETQ. The ends were cut back, 3 bases at V and 4 bases at J, with 13 bases in the middle. Here the CDR3 reads CASSSASDTYGYTF. The CDR3 DNA follows: TGCGCCAGCAGCTCCGCCTCGGACACCTATGGCTACACCTTC. Full variable domain (outside the CDR3, taken from reference TRBV5-1 and TRBJ1-2): KAGVTQTPRYLIKTRGQQVTLSCSPISGHRSVSWYQQTPGQGLQFLFEYFSETQRNKGNFPGRFSGRQFSNSRSEMNVSTLELGDSALYLCASSSASDTYGYTFGSGTRLTVV.

At least ten counts were recorded for this clone. The genes are TRBV10-3 and TRBJ2-1; no reliable D call. Trimming took 4 bases from V and 5 from J, leaving 12 bases between them. Germline V CDR1 and CDR2: ENHRY, SYGVKD. There are 14 residues in the CDR3. The DNA of the CDR3 is TGTGCCATCAGTGGTGCGCCTAAAAACAATGAGCAGTTCTTC. Amino acids: CAISGAPKNNEQFF.

This clone was counted between two and nine times. This rearrangement joins TRBV6-5 to TRBJ2-3; perhaps TRBD2 as D (6 bases). This CDR3 has 16 residues. Trimming left V 4 bases short and J 8 bases short, with 22 bases between. The V gene's germline CDR1 is MNHEY and CDR2 SVGAGI. The CDR3 region is CASSWSDYFMGGTQYF. As DNA, the CDR3 is TGTGCCAGCAGTTGGTCGGACTACTTCATGGGGGGTACGCAGTATTTT.

This chain links TRBV11-3 with TRBJ2-2, with D unclear. Between the trimmed V and J ends, which lost 3 bases and 5 bases, there was a span of 16 bases. The CDR3 sequence is 16 residues long. CDR1 is SGHNT, CDR2 YENEEA, per germline. For the CDR3, the DNA is TGTGCCAGCAGCTTTTTCGTGGCTGCTAATACCGGGGAGCTGTTTTTT. This codes for CASSFFVAANTGELFF.

The chain joins TRBV7-2 to TRBJ1-6; D gene uncertain. Germline V CDR1 and CDR2: SGHTA, FQGNSA. The CDR3 consists of 13 residues. Trimming stripped 5 bases from V and 7 bases from J, with 9 bases between. The CDR3 here is CASSQNTNSPLHF. In nucleotides, the CDR3 is TGTGCCAGCAGCCAAAACACGAATTCACCCCTCCACTTT.

V gene TRBV18 combines with J gene TRBJ1-6; D may be TRBD1 (5 bases). V lost 1 base, J lost 6 bases, and 7 bases lay in between. Germline V gene data show CDR1 as KGHSH and CDR2 as LQKENI. CDR3 size: 14 residues. CDR3 coding DNA: TGTGCCAGCTCACCACGGGGCACTAATTCACCCCTCCACTTT. Its protein is CASSPRGTNSPLHF.